This record concerns one T cell receptor beta chain sequence. It lacks a known antigen. The input lacks base qualities; no much larger clone sits a single base away. The trial excluded patients who had a history of autoimmune disease or were on systemic immunosuppression. Peripheral blood for TCR sequencing was drawn from every dose cohort at baseline, at cycle 4 day 1 and at cycle 7 day 1. The samples were taken from a phase I, first-in-human, multicenter, open-label dose-escalation trial of ivuxolimab. Adults with locally advanced or metastatic head and neck squamous cell, hepatocellular, melanoma or renal cell carcinoma were enrolled in the trial. Before TCR sequencing, CD4+ T cells and CD8+ T cells from peripheral blood were sorted into separate populations. These data belong to a study of OX40 agonist ivuxolimab in advanced cancers. Some background on the complete study: Ivuxolimab, which targeted the costimulatory receptor OX40 (CD134), was an agonistic, fully human IgG2 monoclonal antibody. Intravenous ivuxolimab was administered to patients every 2 weeks at six dose levels: 0.01, 0.1, 0.3, 1.5, 3 and 10 mg/kg. Prior anti-PD-1, anti-PD-L1 or anti-CTLA-4 therapy was permitted, and approximately 39% of dose-escalation patients had received checkpoint inhibitors. Three dose-escalation patients achieved partial responses, one with hepatocellular carcinoma and two with cutaneous melanoma. Of the 52 patients in dose escalation, approximately 20 had hepatocellular carcinoma, some 15 had melanoma, 9 had renal cell carcinoma and 9 had head and neck cancer. Peripheral TCRbeta sequencing was intended to test whether TCR sequence diversity was altered and clonal T-cell expansion was caused by ivuxolimab. A male proportion of under 85% and a mean age of about 60 years, ranging from 23 to 79, were recorded for the dose-escalation cohort. The paper reports the monotherapy dose-escalation portion (N of about 54 patients) of the phase I ivuxolimab trial. What the authors observed across the whole study: Low levels of normalized T-cell clonal expansion were also seen in some patients who did not respond. The antigen specificity of the clonally expanded peripheral T cells was not determined. In partial responders in the 0.1-3.0 mg/kg groups, normalized peripheral clonal expansion was found to be among the lowest, especially among CD8+ T cells. After ivuxolimab, expanded clones were on average more numerous among CD8+ T cells than among CD4+ T cells. At doses of 0.1 to 3.0 mg/kg, clonal expansion of both CD4+ and CD8+ T cells in blood was seen between baseline and week 6.

V has 2 bases trimmed and J has 6 bases trimmed; junction bases matching no gene number 7. The CDR3 spans 15 residues, from the cysteine through the phenylalanine. The retained sequence is limited to the CDR3, 45 bases, with the frame set at the first base. The germline V gene (reference sequence) supplies CDR1 MNHNY and CDR2 SVGAGI. Genomic DNA was extracted from sorted cells for sequencing of the TCRbeta CDR3 region. The immunoSEQ Assay was used for sequencing of TCRbeta CDR3 regions. As stored in TCRdb, this immuneACCESS dataset retains in-frame rearrangements with V and J assigned. A fraction of the clones does not appear; measured against another copy, unresolved V genes explain less than half of the discrepancy, and the remainder lacks a known reason. Here the sample has roughly 100,000 clones; around 92% occur a single time. In total, the top ten clones hold about 0.27% of the sample.

Recombination joined TRBV6-6 with TRBJ2-7, with 10 central nucleotides matching TRBD2. The TCR originated in an adult with an advanced solid tumor such as melanoma, head and neck, liver or kidney cancer. Sequencing used CD4+ or CD8+ T cells sorted from blood, obtained in a trial of the OX40 agonist ivuxolimab. The DNA reads TGTGCCAGCAGTTACCCCAGCGGGGGGGCTTTCGAGCAGTACTTC. The translation is CASSYPSGGAFEQYF.